The 20 T cell receptor beta chains below come from one sample, sequenced in a study of regulatory T cells in long-lasting Graves disease. TCR beta libraries were built with iRepertoire HTBI primers and Arm-PCR of CDR3 regions. TCRdb re-analysed the multiplex PCR reads in MiXCR, keeping a single row per CDR3 protein. The sample holds 550,000 to 700,000 distinct CDR3 sequences; around 16% are singletons and the top ten take 12%. Stated time point: newly diagnosed GD, antithyroid drugs for less than 3 months. Researchers made the TCR library from RNA that was extracted from PBMCs. These same records also appear under a second study, on T cells in Graves' hyperthyroidism and ophthalmopathy.

Sequences were derived from peripheral blood mononuclear cells (PBMCs), sampled at new diagnosis, from a patient treated with antithyroid drugs. The receptors here all came from a man younger than 30 with Graves disease.

There are a few counts of this clonotype. The chain carries TRBV27 and TRBJ1-2, with 7 bases identical to TRBD1. Germline V gene lookup returns CDR1 MNHEY and CDR2 SMNVEV (reference sequence). The CDR3 totals 15 residues. V trimming: 6 bases; J trimming: 6 bases; junction bases outside the gene matches: 13. The CDR3: CASSPSTGKVDGYTF. Written as DNA, the CDR3 is TGTGCCAGCAGCCCCTCGACAGGGAAAGTTGATGGCTACACCTTC.

This clonotype appeared many times. V usage is TRBV30 and J usage is TRBJ1-2; weak D call: TRBD1 (6 bases). The CDR3 covers 13 residues. CDR1 is GTSNPN and CDR2 is SVGIG in the germline V gene (reference sequence). V lost 4 bases and J lost 2, with 11 bases in between. The CDR3 protein is CAWKNRANYGYTF. In DNA, the CDR3 is TGTGCCTGGAAGAACAGGGCGAACTATGGCTACACCTTC.

The J gene is TRBJ2-1, the V gene TRBV20-1, with TRBD2 matching 8 bases. Trimming cost V 3 bases and J 10 bases; bases outside gene matches: 20. Germline loops: CDR1 DFQATT, CDR2 SNEGSKA (reference sequence). The CDR3 is 17 residues long. Written as DNA, the CDR3 is TGCAGTGCTAGCGCCCTATATAGCGGGACGAGGTCGGACGAGCAGTTCTTC. Its translation is CSASALYSGTRSDEQFF.

A few counts support this clonotype. The chain has TRBV10-3 and TRBJ1-5, with 9 bases that match TRBD1. The CDR3 length is 16 residues. From germline, CDR1 is ENHRY and CDR2 SYGVKD. V lost 3 bases, J lost 4 bases, and 7 bases stayed unmatched. The chain's CDR3 is CAISDGTGGQNQPQHF. The DNA for the CDR3 is TGTGCCATCAGTGACGGTACAGGGGGCCAAAATCAGCCCCAGCATTTT.

The rearrangement links TRBV7-8 to TRBJ2-3; the match to TRBD2 covers 11 bases. The CDR3 extends over 18 amino acids. V shed 1 base and J 3 bases; nucleotides not matched to a gene: 9. Germline V lookup: CDR1 SGHVS, CDR2 FQNEAQ. Here the CDR3 reads CASSLVSGGLAATDTQYF. Here the CDR3 DNA reads TGTGCCAGCAGCTTAGTTAGTGGGGGACTAGCGGCGACAGATACGCAGTATTTT.

This clonotype has at least ten counts. The chain employs TRBV12-5 and TRBJ1-1, with TRBD1 identical over 9 bases. Unmatched junction bases numbered 7, after V lost 5 bases and J lost 3 bases. This CDR3 has 15 residues. Germline-derived CDR1 and CDR2 are LGHNT and FRNRAP. The DNA of the CDR3 is TGTGCTAGTGGTCCCCGGGACAGGGCATACACTGAAGCTTTCTTT. The encoded protein is CASGPRDRAYTEAFF.

The table lists this clonotype with many counts. This chain links TRBV9 with TRBJ2-5; D might be TRBD2 (7 bases). Germline CDR1 is SGDLS and CDR2 is YYNGEE. Trimming took 0 bases from V and 5 from J, leaving 11 bases between them. CDR3 size: 14 residues. CDR3 nucleotide sequence: TGTGCCAGCAGCGTAGTGGGGGGGCTGGAGACCCAGTACTTC. It yields the protein CASSVVGGLETQYF.

This chain links TRBV30 with TRBJ1-5; D call uncertain. The CDR3 covers 16 residues. The V gene's germline CDR1 is GTSNPN and CDR2 SVGIG (reference sequence). V lost 0 bases, J lost 4 bases, and 16 bases lay in between. The CDR3 region has the DNA TGTGCCTGGAGTGTAGAAGGGATACGGCTAAATCAGCCCCAGCATTTT. It is translated as CAWSVEGIRLNQPQHF. The entire variable domain, with the rest obtained from reference TRBV30 and TRBJ1-5, is as follows: SQTIHQWPATLVQPVGSPLSLECTVEGTSNPNLYWYRQAAGRGLQLLFYSVGIGQISSEVPQNLSASRPQDRQFILSSKKLLLSDSGFYLCAWSVEGIRLNQPQHFGDGTRLSIL.

This clonotype appeared once. The genes are TRBV7-9 and TRBJ1-5; 7 bases are a match to TRBD1. With V trimmed by 5 bases and J by 5 bases, 6 bases remained unmatched. The CDR3 is made up of 14 amino acids. Per germline, CDR1 SEHNR and CDR2 FQNEAQ (reference sequence). The CDR3 nucleotides are TGTGCCAGCAGCCCAGGGGGGGCTCATCAGCCCCAGCATTTT. It codes for CASSPGGAHQPQHF.

This clonotype was found a few times. The chain couples TRBV4-1 to TRBJ1-2; D gene uncertain. Germline V gene sequence: CDR1 MGHRA, CDR2 YSYEKL. Trimming cost V 1 base and J 4 bases, with 13 bases left between them. The length of the CDR3 is 15 residues. CDR3 bases: TGCGCCAGCAGCCAAGTATTTGAGGGCAGCTATGGCTACACCTTC. This encodes CASSQVFEGSYGYTF.

V is TRBV5-1 and J is TRBJ2-5; the match to TRBD2 covers 16 bases. The length of the CDR3 is 18 residues. CDR1 and CDR2 (germline): SGHRS, YFSETQ. V was pared by 4 bases and J by 4 bases, with 10 bases of the junction left unmatched. Here the CDR3 reads CASSPGTSGRVDRETQYF. DNA for the CDR3: TGCGCCAGCAGCCCGGGGACTAGCGGGAGGGTGGATCGAGAGACCCAGTACTTC.

This clonotype was seen more than once but under ten times. A much larger clone is a single base away; this may be a read error. The rearrangement joins TRBV6-9 to TRBJ2-7; a possible D gene is TRBD1 (7 bases). Trimming removed 3 bases from V and 2 bases from J, with 14 bases in between. The germline V gene encodes CDR1 MNHGY and CDR2 SVAAGI. The CDR3 has 15 amino acids. CDR3 bases: TGTGCCAGCAGTTACCCGGGGGACAGCGCCTACGAGCAGTACTTC. Residues: CASSYPGDSAYEQYF.

This clonotype was seen ten or more times. The chain employs TRBV27 and TRBJ1-1; 8 bases are shared with TRBD1. Germline V gene data show CDR1 as MNHEY and CDR2 as SMNVEV (reference sequence). V was clipped by 3 bases and J by 4 bases; unmatched bases: 7. The CDR3 is 15 amino acids. The CDR3 here is CASSLESTGGTEAFF. In DNA, the CDR3 is TGTGCCAGCAGTTTGGAGAGCACAGGGGGCACTGAAGCTTTCTTT.

Many counts were recorded for this clonotype. The gene calls are TRBV6-1 and TRBJ2-7; D is uncertain. V was trimmed by 4 bases and J by 0 bases, leaving 16 bases between them. The CDR3 contains 16 residues. Germline V gives CDR1 MNHNS, CDR2 SASEGT. CDR3 sequence: CASSGRQGTLSYEQYF. For the CDR3, the DNA is TGTGCCAGCAGTGGTCGCCAAGGCACCCTCTCCTACGAGCAGTACTTC.

This clonotype turned up a few times. Germline is not matched at one junction end, which may reflect a read error. The genes are TRBV27 and TRBJ2-5; 11 bases map to TRBD1. The CDR3 spans 14 residues. The germline V gene has CDR1 MNHEY and CDR2 SMNVEV (reference sequence). The CDR3 nucleotides are TGTGCCGGCAGCTCCGGGACAGGGGGGGAGACCCAGTACTTC. It specifies CAGSSGTGGETQYF.

The J gene is TRBJ2-3, the V gene TRBV15; no clear D. The germline V gene encodes CDR1 LNHNV and CDR2 YYDKDF (reference sequence). The CDR3 has 14 amino acids. V was clipped by 0 bases and J by 5 bases, with 9 bases between them. CDR3: CATSRDSLRDTQYF. The CDR3 nucleotides are TGTGCCACCAGCAGAGATTCGTTGAGAGATACGCAGTATTTT.

This clonotype was seen more than once but under ten times. V and J are TRBV18 and TRBJ1-2; a possible D gene is TRBD1 (5 bases). Germline assignment: CDR1 KGHSH and CDR2 LQKENI. V shed 0 bases and J shed 6 bases, with 8 bases lying between them. The CDR3 runs 13 residues. The CDR3: CASSPPGGNGYTF. For the CDR3, the DNA is TGTGCCAGCTCACCACCCGGGGGAAATGGCTACACCTTC.

This clonotype was counted many times. This chain connects TRBV24-1 to TRBJ2-5; 11 nucleotides agree with TRBD2. The CDR3 has 16 amino acids. The germline gives CDR1 KGHDR, CDR2 SFDVKD. V lost 5 bases, J lost 4 bases, and 8 bases stayed unmatched. This chain's CDR3 is CATSVLLAGAGETQYF. The CDR3 region has the DNA TGTGCCACCAGTGTCTTACTAGCGGGAGCGGGAGAGACCCAGTACTTC.

This clonotype was detected ten times or more. The rearrangement links TRBV11-2 to TRBJ2-3, with D perhaps being TRBD1 or TRBD2 (5 bases each). The CDR3 has 16 residues. Germline CDR1 and CDR2: SGHAT and FQNNGV. V lost 5 bases and J 0 bases, leaving 15 bases between the germline ends. CDR3: CASSQRDGISTDTQYF. In DNA form, the CDR3 reads TGTGCCAGCAGCCAAAGGGACGGTATTAGCACAGATACGCAGTATTTT.

This clonotype has a handful of counts. This may be a read error, as it is one base from a much larger clone. The chain uses TRBV29-1 and TRBJ2-1; 7 nucleotides align to TRBD1. The germline gives CDR1 SQVTM, CDR2 ANQGSEA. J was trimmed by 10 bases and V by 4 bases; bases with no gene match: 10. The CDR3 runs 13 residues. The CDR3 region has the DNA TGCAGCGTTGGGGACAGCCGCTTCTACGAGCAGTTCTTC. It is translated as CSVGDSRFYEQFF.